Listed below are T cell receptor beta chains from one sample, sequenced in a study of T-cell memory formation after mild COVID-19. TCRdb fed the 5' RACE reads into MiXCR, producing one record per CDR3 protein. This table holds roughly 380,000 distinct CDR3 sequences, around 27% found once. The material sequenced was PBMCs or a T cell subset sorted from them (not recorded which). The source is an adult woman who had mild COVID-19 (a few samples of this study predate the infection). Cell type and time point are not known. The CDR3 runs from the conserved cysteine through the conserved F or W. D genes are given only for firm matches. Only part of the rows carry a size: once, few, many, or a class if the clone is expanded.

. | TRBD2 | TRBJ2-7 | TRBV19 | CASSSVAGAAYEQYF | TGTGCCAGTAGTTCTGTGGCGGGAGCGGCCTACGAGCAGTACTTC
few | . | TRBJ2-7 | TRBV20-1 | CSASWGKRAYEQYF | TGCAGTGCTAGTTGGGGGAAAAGGGCGTACGAGCAGTACTTC
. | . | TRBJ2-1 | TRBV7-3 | CASSLTPAGPGLLSNSYNEQFF | TGTGCCAGCAGCTTAACCCCGGCGGGACCGGGACTCCTTTCAAACTCCTACAATGAGCAGTTCTTC
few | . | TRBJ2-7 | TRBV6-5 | CASTLGYEQYF | TGTGCCTCGACATTGGGCTACGAGCAGTACTTC
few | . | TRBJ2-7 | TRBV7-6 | CASSLDAGSLYF | TGTGCCAGCAGCTTAGATGCGGGGAGCTTGTACTTC
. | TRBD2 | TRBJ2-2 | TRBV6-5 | CASSYGTSGIPGELFF | TGTGCCAGCAGTTACGGGACTAGCGGGATTCCGGGGGAGCTGTTTTTT
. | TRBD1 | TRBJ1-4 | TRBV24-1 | CATSDYSGQGNEKLFF | TGTGCCACCAGTGACTACTCGGGACAGGGGAATGAAAAACTGTTTTTT
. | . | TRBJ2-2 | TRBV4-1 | CASSQTRARGTGELFF | TGCGCCAGCAGCCAAACCCGGGCCCGGGGCACCGGGGAGCTGTTTTTT
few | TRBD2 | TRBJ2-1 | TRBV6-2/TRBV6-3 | CASSYDRTSGRGPNEQFF | TGTGCCAGCAGTTACGATCGGACTAGCGGGAGGGGGCCAAATGAGCAGTTCTTC
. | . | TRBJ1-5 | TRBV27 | CASSLSQGSNQPQHF | TGTGCCAGCAGTTTATCGCAGGGTTCCAATCAGCCCCAGCATTTT
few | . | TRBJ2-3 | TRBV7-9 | CASSSVGGIADTQYF | TGTGCCAGCAGCTCAGTTGGGGGGATCGCAGATACGCAGTATTTT
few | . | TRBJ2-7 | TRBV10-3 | CAISESPIYEQYF | TGTGCCATCAGTGAGAGCCCCATTTACGAGCAGTACTTC
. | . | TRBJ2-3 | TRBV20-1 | CSASEKRASALRTHTQYF | TGCAGTGCTAGCGAGAAGCGGGCTAGCGCCCTCCGCACCCATACGCAGTATTTT